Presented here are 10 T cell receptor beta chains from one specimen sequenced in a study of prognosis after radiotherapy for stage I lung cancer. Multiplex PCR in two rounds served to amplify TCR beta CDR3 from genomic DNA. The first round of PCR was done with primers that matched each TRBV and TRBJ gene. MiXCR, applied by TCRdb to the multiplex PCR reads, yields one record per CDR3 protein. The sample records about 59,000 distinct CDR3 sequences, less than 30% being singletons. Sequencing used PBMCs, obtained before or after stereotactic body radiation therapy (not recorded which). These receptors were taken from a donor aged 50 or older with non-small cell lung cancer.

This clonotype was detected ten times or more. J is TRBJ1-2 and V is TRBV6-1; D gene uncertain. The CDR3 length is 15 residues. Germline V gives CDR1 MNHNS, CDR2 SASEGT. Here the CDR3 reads CACGLFGTSDYGYTF. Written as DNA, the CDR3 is TGTGCGTGCGGTTTGTTCGGCACGTCTGACTATGGCTACACCTTC.

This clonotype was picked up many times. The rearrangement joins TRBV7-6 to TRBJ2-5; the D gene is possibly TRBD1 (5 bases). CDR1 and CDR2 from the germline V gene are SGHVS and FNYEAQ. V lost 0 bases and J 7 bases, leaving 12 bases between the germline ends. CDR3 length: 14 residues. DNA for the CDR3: TGTGCCAGCAGCTTAGCGGAAGGACAACTGACCCAGTACTTC. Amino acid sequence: CASSLAEGQLTQYF.

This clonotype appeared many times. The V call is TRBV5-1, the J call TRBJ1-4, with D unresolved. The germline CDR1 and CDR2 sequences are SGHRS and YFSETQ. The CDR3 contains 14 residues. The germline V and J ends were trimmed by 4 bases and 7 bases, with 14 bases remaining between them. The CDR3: CASSLAGRGEKLFF. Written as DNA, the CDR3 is TGCGCCAGCAGCCTAGCGGGGAGAGGTGAAAAACTGTTTTTT.

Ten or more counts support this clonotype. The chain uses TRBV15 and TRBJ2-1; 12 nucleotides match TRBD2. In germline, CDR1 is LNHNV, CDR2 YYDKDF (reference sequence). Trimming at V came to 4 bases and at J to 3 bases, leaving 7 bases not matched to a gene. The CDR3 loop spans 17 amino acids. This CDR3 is CATSTTQLAGGYNEQFF. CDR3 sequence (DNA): TGTGCCACCAGCACGACACAACTAGCGGGGGGCTACAATGAGCAGTTCTTC.

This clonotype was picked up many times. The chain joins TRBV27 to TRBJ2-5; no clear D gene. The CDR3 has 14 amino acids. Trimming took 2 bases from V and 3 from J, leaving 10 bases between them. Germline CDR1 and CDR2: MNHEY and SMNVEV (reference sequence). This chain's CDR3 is CASSLRGTEETQYF. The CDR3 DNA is TGTGCCAGCAGTTTACGCGGAACTGAAGAGACCCAGTACTTC.

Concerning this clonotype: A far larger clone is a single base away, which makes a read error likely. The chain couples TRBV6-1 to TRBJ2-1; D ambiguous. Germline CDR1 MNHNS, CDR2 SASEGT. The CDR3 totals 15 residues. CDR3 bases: TGTGTCAGCAGCTCCCCTAGGATGTCCTACAATGAGCAGTTCTTC. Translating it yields CVSSSPRMSYNEQFF.

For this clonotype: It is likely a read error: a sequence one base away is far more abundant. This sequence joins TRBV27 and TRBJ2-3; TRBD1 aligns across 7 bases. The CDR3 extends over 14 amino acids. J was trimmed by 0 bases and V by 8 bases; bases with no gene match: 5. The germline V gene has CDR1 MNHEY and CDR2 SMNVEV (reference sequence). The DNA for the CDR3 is TGTGCCAGCCCGACAGGGTTAAGCACAGATACGCAGTATTTT. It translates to CASPTGLSTDTQYF.

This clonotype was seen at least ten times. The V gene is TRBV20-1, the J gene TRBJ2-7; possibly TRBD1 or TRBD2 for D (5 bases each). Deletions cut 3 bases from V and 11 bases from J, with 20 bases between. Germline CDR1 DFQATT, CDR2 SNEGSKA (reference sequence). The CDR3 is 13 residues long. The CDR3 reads CSASLPGPAREYF. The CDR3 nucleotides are TGCAGTGCTAGTCTCCCGGGACCTGCCAGGGAGTACTTC.

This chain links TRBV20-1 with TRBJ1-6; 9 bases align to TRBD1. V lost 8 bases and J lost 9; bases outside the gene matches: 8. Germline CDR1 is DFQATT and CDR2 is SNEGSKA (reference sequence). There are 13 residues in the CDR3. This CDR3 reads CSTGTGGGSPLHF. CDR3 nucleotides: TGCAGTACTGGTACAGGGGGCGGTTCACCCCTCCACTTT.

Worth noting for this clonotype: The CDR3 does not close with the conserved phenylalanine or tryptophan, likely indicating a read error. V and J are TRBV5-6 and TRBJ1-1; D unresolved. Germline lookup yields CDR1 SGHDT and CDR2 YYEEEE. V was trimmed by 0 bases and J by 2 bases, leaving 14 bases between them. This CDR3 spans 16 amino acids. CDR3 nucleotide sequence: TGTGCCAGCAGCTTGGGGTTGAGGGTTTTAAACACTGAAGCTTTCCTT. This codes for CASSLGLRVLNTEAFL.